Listed below are T cell receptor beta chains from one sample, sequenced in a study of T cells in Graves' hyperthyroidism and ophthalmopathy. In TCRdb, the multiplex PCR reads were re-called with MiXCR into one record per CDR3 protein. The sample contains about 410,000 distinct CDR3 sequences, approximately 15% of which appear only once. Material: blood. The source is a man younger than 35 with Graves' ophthalmopathy. The CDR3 runs from the conserved cysteine through the conserved F or W. The D gene is left open where the match is weak. Clone size is stated in some rows and not others, as once, few, many or a class when expanded.

clone_size,j_call,cdr3_length,d_call,v_call,cdr3_aa,cdr3_nt
many,TRBJ1-5,14,-,TRBV4-1,CASSQWGEGQPQHF,TGCGCCAGCAGCCAATGGGGGGAGGGTCAGCCCCAGCATTTT
many,TRBJ1-1,15,-,TRBV6-6,CASSYSLQGFTEAFF,TGTGCCAGCAGTTACTCCTTACAGGGTTTCACTGAAGCTTTCTTT
many,TRBJ2-5,15,-,TRBV11-2,CASSQLGDRLETQYF,TGTGCCAGCAGCCAACTAGGAGACAGGTTGGAGACCCAGTACTTC
-,TRBJ2-5,16,TRBD2,TRBV7-9,CASRGYGREYQETQYF,TGTGCCAGCAGGGGTTACGGGAGGGAGTACCAAGAGACCCAGTACTTC
few,TRBJ2-7,13,-,TRBV27,CASSYTGEYEQYF,TGTGCCAGCAGTTACACGGGAGAATACGAGCAGTACTTC
many,TRBJ2-7,14,-,TRBV11-2,CASSLDPVGYEQYF,TGTGCCAGCAGCTTAGATCCGGTGGGATACGAGCAGTACTTC
many,TRBJ2-6,17,-,TRBV6-1,CASSGGDTFAGANVLTF,TGTGCCAGCAGTGGAGGGGACACCTTCGCTGGGGCCAACGTCCTGACTTTC
once,TRBJ2-3,14,TRBD1,TRBV12-5,CASGLGQGADTQYF,TGTGCTAGTGGTTTAGGACAGGGGGCAGATACGCAGTATTTT
-,TRBJ2-7,17,TRBD2,TRBV20-1,CSANPLTLASVIYEQYF,TGCAGTGCTAATCCCTTGACACTAGCGAGCGTCATCTACGAGCAGTACTTC
many,TRBJ1-4,16,-,TRBV18,CASSPGTPGTNEKLFF,TGTGCCAGCTCACCAGGGACGCCGGGCACTAATGAAAAACTGTTTTTT
-,TRBJ2-1,15,-,TRBV18,CASSPTSGVYNEQFF,TGTGCCAGCTCACCGACCTCCGGGGTATACAATGAGCAGTTCTTC
-,TRBJ1-3,16,TRBD1,TRBV9,CASSVGTGGLLNTIYF,TGTGCCAGCAGCGTCGGGACAGGGGGACTACTAAACACCATATATTTT
many,TRBJ1-3,14,-,TRBV7-9,CASSFIIPGNTIYF,TGTGCCAGCAGCTTTATTATTCCTGGAAACACCATATATTTT
many,TRBJ2-1,14,TRBD1,TRBV7-2,CASSLAQGAYEQFF,TGTGCCAGCAGCTTAGCCCAGGGGGCCTATGAGCAGTTCTTC
-,TRBJ1-2,15,TRBD1,TRBV27,CASSFTPGGNYGYTF,TGTGCCAGCAGTTTTACCCCAGGGGGCAACTATGGCTACACCTTC
many,TRBJ2-1,14,TRBD1,TRBV20-1,CSALGTGWDNEQFF,TGCAGTGCCCTCGGGACAGGGTGGGACAATGAGCAGTTCTTC
many,TRBJ1-1,12,TRBD1,TRBV18,CASSRDRAEAFF,TGTGCCAGCTCACGAGACAGGGCTGAAGCTTTCTTT
many,TRBJ1-1,14,-,TRBV5-1,CASSITGTRAEAFF,TGCGCCAGCAGCATCACCGGGACTCGGGCTGAAGCTTTCTTT
-,TRBJ1-5,14,-,TRBV6-1,CASSVVASQPPQHF,TGTGCCAGCAGTGTCGTGGCCAGTCAGCCGCCCCAGCATTTT
many,TRBJ2-7,15,-,TRBV28,CASSYHSDKTDEQYF,TGTGCCAGCAGTTACCACTCGGACAAAACAGACGAGCAGTACTTC
-,TRBJ2-7,11,-,TRBV2,CASNPIYEQYF,TGTGCCAGCAACCCCATCTACGAGCAGTACTTC
many,TRBJ2-5,13,TRBD2,TRBV30,CAWSVPGGETQYF,TGTGCCTGGAGTGTCCCCGGGGGGGAGACCCAGTACTTC
few,TRBJ1-5,16,TRBD1,TRBV20-1,CSASRDRGRDNQPQHF,TGCAGTGCTAGCCGGGACAGGGGGCGAGACAATCAGCCCCAGCATTTT
-,TRBJ1-2,14,-,TRBV19,CASTLEEQDYGYTF,TGTGCCAGTACCCTGGAGGAACAGGACTATGGCTACACCTTC
-,TRBJ2-2,11,-,TRBV5-1,CASSLWSELFF,TGCGCCAGCAGCTTGTGGTCAGAGCTGTTTTTT
many,TRBJ2-2,16,-,TRBV30,CAWSVRWTRVTGELFF,TGTGCCTGGAGTGTACGGTGGACAAGGGTGACCGGGGAGCTGTTTTTT
many,TRBJ1-2,15,-,TRBV11-3,CASSLEHRAGYGYTF,TGTGCCAGCAGCTTAGAACACAGGGCAGGATATGGCTACACCTTC
many,TRBJ2-1,12,-,TRBV7-2,CASSLGHLEQFF,TGTGCCAGCAGCTTAGGACACCTTGAGCAGTTCTTC
many,TRBJ2-7,13,-,TRBV3-1,CASSEGISYEQYF,TGTGCCAGCAGTGAAGGAATCTCCTACGAGCAGTACTTC
-,TRBJ2-7,18,TRBD2,TRBV19,CASSIWESCSGRYYEQYF,TGTGCCAGTAGTATATGGGAGAGTTGTAGCGGGAGGTACTACGAGCAGTACTTC
-,TRBJ2-7,15,TRBD1,TRBV28,CASTYKGTGGVGQYF,TGTGCCAGCACCTACAAAGGGACAGGGGGGGTCGGGCAGTACTTC
-,TRBJ1-1,13,-,TRBV10-3,CAISGGGVRETFF,TGTGCCATCAGCGGGGGTGGGGTACGTGAAACTTTCTTT
many,TRBJ1-1,15,TRBD1,TRBV5-1,CASSLGTGGFSEAFF,TGCGCCAGCAGCTTGGGGACAGGGGGCTTCTCTGAAGCTTTCTTT
-,TRBJ1-1,14,-,TRBV27,CASSLYQGLGEALF,TGTGCCAGCAGTTTGTATCAGGGGTTGGGTGAAGCTCTCTTT
few,TRBJ2-7,15,-,TRBV4-2,CASSQETYVSSEQYF,TGTGCCAGCAGCCAAGAGACCTACGTCAGTAGCGAGCAGTACTTC
many,TRBJ2-3,14,-,TRBV19,CASVGSLSTDTQYF,TGTGCCAGCGTGGGATCACTAAGCACAGATACGCAGTATTTT
-,TRBJ1-3,14,-,TRBV6-1,CASSEDPLGNTIYF,TGTGCCAGCAGTGAAGATCCTCTTGGAAACACCATATATTTT
few,TRBJ2-1,13,TRBD2,TRBV5-1,CASSQRDYNEQFF,TGCGCCAGCAGCCAGCGGGATTACAATGAGCAGTTCTTC
few,TRBJ1-1,13,-,TRBV19,CASSINRYTEAFF,TGTGCCAGTAGTATTAACCGGTACACTGAAGCTTTCTTT
many,TRBJ2-3,16,-,TRBV3-1,CASSQDSGSAGDTQYF,TGTGCCAGCAGCCAAGATTCCGGGAGTGCGGGAGATACGCAGTATTTT
many,TRBJ1-4,13,-,TRBV20-1,CSASGSLNEKLFF,TGCAGTGCTAGCGGCAGCCTTAATGAAAAACTGTTTTTT
many,TRBJ1-5,13,-,TRBV20-1,CSAYRQSQGPQHF,TGCAGTGCTTACCGACAATCGCAGGGGCCCCAGCATTTT
-,TRBJ1-2,14,TRBD1,TRBV14,CASSSHDRVYDYTF,TGTGCCAGCAGCAGTCATGACAGGGTCTATGACTACACCTTC
many,TRBJ2-1,15,-,TRBV27,CASSLLGARRGEQFF,TGTGCCAGCAGTTTACTGGGGGCACGCCGCGGTGAGCAGTTCTTC
-,TRBJ2-1,16,-,TRBV11-2,CASSPPRPPGSLEQFF,TGTGCCAGCAGCCCTCCGAGACCCCCCGGGAGTCTTGAGCAGTTCTTC
-,TRBJ2-6,17,-,TRBV12-3/TRBV12-4,CASRSGTRLSGANVLTF,TGTGCCAGCAGATCCGGGACCCGCCTCTCTGGGGCCAACGTCCTGACTTTC
many,TRBJ1-2,13,-,TRBV20-1,CSARGAGRDGYTF,TGCAGTGCTAGAGGGGCCGGAAGGGATGGCTACACCTTC
many,TRBJ1-1,12,-,TRBV11-2,CASGGGTTEAFF,TGTGCTTCGGGTGGGGGTACCACTGAAGCTTTCTTT
-,TRBJ2-1,12,-,TRBV4-1,CASRQTSYEQFF,TGTGCCAGCAGGCAGACGAGCTACGAGCAGTTCTTC
-,TRBJ1-1,15,-,TRBV4-1,CASSQVGGGKTEAFF,TGCGCCAGCAGCCAAGTGGGGGGGGGGAAGACTGAAGCTTTCTTT
-,TRBJ2-7,11,TRBD2,TRBV9,CAGTSGYEQYF,TGTGCAGGTACTAGCGGATACGAGCAGTACTTC
many,TRBJ2-7,14,-,TRBV27,CASSPVSEPYEQYF,TGTGCCAGCAGTCCGGTCAGCGAACCCTACGAGCAGTACTTC